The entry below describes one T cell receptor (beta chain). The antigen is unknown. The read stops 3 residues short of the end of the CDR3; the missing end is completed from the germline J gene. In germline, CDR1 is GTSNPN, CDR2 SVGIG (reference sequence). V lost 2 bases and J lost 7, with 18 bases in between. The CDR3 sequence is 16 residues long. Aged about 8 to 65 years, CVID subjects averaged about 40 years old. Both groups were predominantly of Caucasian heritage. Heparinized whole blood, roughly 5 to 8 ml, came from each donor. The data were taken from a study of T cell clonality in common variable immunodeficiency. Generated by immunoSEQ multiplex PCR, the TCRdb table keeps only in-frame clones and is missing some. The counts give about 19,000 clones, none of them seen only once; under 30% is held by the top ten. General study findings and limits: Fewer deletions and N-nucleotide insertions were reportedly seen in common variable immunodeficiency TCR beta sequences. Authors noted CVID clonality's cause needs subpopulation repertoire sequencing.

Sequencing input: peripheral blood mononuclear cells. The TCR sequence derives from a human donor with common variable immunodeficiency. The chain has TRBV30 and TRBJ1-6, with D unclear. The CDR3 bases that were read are TGTGCCTGGAGTCCCGGGTCAGTAGCTAAGAATTCACCC. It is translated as CAWSPGSVAKNSP. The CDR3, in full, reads CAWSPGSVAKNSPLHF. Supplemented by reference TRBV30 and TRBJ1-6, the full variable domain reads SQTIHQWPATLVQPVGSPLSLECTVEGTSNPNLYWYRQAAGRGLQLLFYSVGIGQISSEVPQNLSASRPQDRQFILSSKKLLLSDSGFYLCAWSPGSVAKNSPLHFGNGTRLTVT.